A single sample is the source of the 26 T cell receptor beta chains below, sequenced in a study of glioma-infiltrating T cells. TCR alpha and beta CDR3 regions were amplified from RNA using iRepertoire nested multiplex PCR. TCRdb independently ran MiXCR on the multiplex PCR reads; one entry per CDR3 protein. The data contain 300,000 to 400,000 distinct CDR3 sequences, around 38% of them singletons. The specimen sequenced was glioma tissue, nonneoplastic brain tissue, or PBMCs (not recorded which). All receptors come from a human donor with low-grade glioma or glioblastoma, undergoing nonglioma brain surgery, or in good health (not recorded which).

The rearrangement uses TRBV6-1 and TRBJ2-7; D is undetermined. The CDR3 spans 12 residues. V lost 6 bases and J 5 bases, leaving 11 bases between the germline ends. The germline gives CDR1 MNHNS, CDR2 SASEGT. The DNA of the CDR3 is TGTGCCAGCAGCAAAAGAATGGACGAGCAGTACTTC. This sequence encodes CASSKRMDEQYF.

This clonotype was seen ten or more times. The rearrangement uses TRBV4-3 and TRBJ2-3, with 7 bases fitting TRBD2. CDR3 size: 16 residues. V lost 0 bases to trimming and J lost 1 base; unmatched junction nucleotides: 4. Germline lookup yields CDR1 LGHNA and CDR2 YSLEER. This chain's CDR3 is CASSQDGSGGTDTQYF. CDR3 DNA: TGCGCCAGCAGCCAAGATGGCAGCGGGGGCACAGATACGCAGTATTTT.

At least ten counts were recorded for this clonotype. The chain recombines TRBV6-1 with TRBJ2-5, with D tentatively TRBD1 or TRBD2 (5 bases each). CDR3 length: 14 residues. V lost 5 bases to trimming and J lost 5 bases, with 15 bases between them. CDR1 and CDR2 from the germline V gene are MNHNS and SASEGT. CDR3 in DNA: TGTGCCAGCAGTTCTGGGACGGTGGGGGAGACCCAGTACTTC. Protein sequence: CASSSGTVGETQYF.

The CDR3 DNA is TGTGCCAGCAGCGACAACAGTCACAATCAGCCCCAGCATTTT. Translating gives CASSDNSHNQPQHF. This sequence joins TRBV11-2 and TRBJ1-5; no reliable D call. The CDR3 is made up of 14 amino acids. Between the trimmed V and J ends, which lost 5 bases and 3 bases, there was a span of 11 bases. The V gene's germline CDR1 is SGHAT and CDR2 FQNNGV.

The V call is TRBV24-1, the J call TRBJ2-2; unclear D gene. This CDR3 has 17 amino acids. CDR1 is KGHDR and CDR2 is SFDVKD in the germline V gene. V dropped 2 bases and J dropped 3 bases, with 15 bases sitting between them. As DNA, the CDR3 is TGTGCCACCAGTGATTACTCCGGACGAACATACACCGGGGAGCTGTTTTTT. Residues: CATSDYSGRTYTGELFF.

DNA for the CDR3: TGTGCCAGCAGCCAGAATGGGAATGAGCAGTTCTTC. Its translation: CASSQNGNEQFF. V usage is TRBV12-3 or TRBV12-4 and J usage is TRBJ2-1, with D unresolved. The CDR3 runs to 12 residues. Trimming cost V 6 bases and J 7 bases, with 10 bases left between them.

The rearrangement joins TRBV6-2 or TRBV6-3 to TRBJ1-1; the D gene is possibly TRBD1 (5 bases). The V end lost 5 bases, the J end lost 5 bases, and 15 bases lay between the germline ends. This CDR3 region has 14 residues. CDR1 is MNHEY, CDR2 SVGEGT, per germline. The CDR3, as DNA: TGTGCCAGCAGTATTGACGGGGGAGGGACTGAAGCTTTCTTT. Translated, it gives CASSIDGGGTEAFF.

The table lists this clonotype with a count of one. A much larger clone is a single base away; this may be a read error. CDR3 DNA: TGTGCCAGCGGCGGAGCCTATCCCTTTTTT. It yields the protein CASGGAYPFF. J is TRBJ2-2 and V is TRBV2, with D uncertain. Per germline, CDR1 SNHLY and CDR2 FYNNEI. The V and J ends lost 8 bases and 17 bases respectively, with 15 bases between them. The CDR3 spans 10 residues. The full variable domain, its missing parts supplied by reference TRBV2 and TRBJ2-2, is EPEVTQTPSHQVTQMGQEVILRCVPISNHLYFYWYRQILGQKVEFLVSFYNNEISEKSEIFDDQFSVERPDGSNFTLKIRSTKLEDSAMYFCASGGAYPFFGEGSRLTVL.

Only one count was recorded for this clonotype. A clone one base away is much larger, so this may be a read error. The CDR3 is CSASITGVADTQYF. CDR3 in DNA: TGCAGTGCCTCCATTACGGGAGTGGCAGATACGCAGTATTTT. The V gene is TRBV20-1, the J gene TRBJ2-3; possibly TRBD2 for D (6 bases). Germline V gene lookup returns CDR1 DFQATT and CDR2 SNEGSKA (reference sequence). This CDR3 region has 14 residues. V was trimmed by 6 bases and J by 4 bases, leaving 17 bases between them.

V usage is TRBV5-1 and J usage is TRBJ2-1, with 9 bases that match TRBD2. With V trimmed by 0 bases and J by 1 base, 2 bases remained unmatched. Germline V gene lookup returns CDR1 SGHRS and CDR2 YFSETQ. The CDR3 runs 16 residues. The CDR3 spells CASSLGTSVSYNEQFF. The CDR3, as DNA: TGCGCCAGCAGCTTGGGGACTAGCGTGTCCTACAATGAGCAGTTCTTC.

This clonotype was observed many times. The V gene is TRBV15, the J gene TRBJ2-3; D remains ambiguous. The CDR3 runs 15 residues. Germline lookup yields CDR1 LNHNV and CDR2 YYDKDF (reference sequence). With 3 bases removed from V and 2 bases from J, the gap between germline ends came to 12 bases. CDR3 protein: CATSRARVNTDTQYF. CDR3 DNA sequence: TGTGCCACCAGCAGGGCTCGAGTTAACACAGATACGCAGTATTTT.

The CDR3 nucleotides are TGCAGCGTCGCACGGCCAGCGGACCTCACAGATACGCAGTATTTT. Translated: CSVARPADLTDTQYF. The chain employs TRBV29-1 and TRBJ2-3; perhaps TRBD2 as D (5 bases). This CDR3 has 15 amino acids. V shed 6 bases and J shed 2 bases, with 18 bases lying between them. CDR1 and CDR2 from the germline V gene are SQVTM and ANQGSEA.

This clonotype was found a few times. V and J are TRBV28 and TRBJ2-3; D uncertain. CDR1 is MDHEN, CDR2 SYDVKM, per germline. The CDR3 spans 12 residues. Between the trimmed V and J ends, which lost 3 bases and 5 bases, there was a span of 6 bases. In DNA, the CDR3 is TGTGCCAGCAGTTTCTTTGGAGATACGCAGTATTTT. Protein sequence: CASSFFGDTQYF.

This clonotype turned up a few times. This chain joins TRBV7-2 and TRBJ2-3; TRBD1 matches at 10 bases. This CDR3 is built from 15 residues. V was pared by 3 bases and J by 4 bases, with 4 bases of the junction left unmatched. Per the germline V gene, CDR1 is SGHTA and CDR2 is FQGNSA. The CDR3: CASSFSGTGADTQYF. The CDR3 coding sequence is TGTGCCAGCAGCTTCTCCGGGACAGGGGCAGATACGCAGTATTTT. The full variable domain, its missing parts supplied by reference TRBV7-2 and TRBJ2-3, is GAGVSQSPSNKVTEKGKDVELRCDPISGHTALYWYRQSLGQGLEFLIYFQGNSAPDKSGLPSDRFSAERTGGSVSTLTIQRTQQEDSAVYLCASSFSGTGADTQYFGPGTRLTVL.

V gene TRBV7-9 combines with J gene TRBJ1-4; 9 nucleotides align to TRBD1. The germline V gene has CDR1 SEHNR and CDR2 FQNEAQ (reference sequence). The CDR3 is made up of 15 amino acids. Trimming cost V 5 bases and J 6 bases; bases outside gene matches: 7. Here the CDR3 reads CASSLGQGMDEKLFF. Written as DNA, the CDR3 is TGTGCCAGCAGCCTAGGACAGGGGATGGATGAAAAACTGTTTTTT.

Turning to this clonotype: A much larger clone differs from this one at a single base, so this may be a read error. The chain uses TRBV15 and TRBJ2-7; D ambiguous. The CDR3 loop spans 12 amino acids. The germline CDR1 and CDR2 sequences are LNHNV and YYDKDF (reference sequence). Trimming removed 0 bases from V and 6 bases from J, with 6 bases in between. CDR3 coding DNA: TGTGCCACCAGCAGAGATCATGGCGAGCAGTACTTC. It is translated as CATSRDHGEQYF.

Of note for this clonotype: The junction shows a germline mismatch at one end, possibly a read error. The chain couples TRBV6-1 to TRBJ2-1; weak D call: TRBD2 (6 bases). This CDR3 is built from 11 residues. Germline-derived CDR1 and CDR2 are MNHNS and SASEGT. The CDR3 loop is CAISFGSEQFF. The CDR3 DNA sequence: TGTGCCATCAGTTTCGGGAGTGAGCAGTTCTTC.

The CDR3 region is CAIGTGDTGELFF. CDR3 sequence (DNA): TGTGCCATCGGGACAGGGGACACCGGGGAGCTGTTTTTT. The chain recombines TRBV10-3 with TRBJ2-2; 10 bases agree with TRBD1. Trimming removed 8 bases from V and 3 bases from J; junction bases left unmatched: 0. This CDR3 region has 13 residues. Germline CDR1 reads ENHRY; CDR2 reads SYGVKD.

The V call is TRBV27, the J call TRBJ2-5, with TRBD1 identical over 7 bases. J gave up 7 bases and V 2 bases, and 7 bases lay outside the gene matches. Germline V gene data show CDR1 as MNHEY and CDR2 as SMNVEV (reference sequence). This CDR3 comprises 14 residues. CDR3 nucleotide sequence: TGTGCCAGCAGTTTAAAGGGGGCGTCCTGGACCCAGTACTTC. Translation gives CASSLKGASWTQYF.

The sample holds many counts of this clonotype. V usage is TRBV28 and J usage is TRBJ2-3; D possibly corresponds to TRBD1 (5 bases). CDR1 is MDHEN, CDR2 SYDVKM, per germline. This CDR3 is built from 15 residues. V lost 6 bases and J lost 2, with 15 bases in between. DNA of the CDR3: TGTGCCAGCAGCCCCGGACATCCTTACACAGATACGCAGTATTTT. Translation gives CASSPGHPYTDTQYF.

CDR3 DNA: TGTGCCAGTAGTTTAACAGCCGGGGGCACAGATACGCAGTATTTT. Residues: CASSLTAGGTDTQYF. The chain couples TRBV19 to TRBJ2-3; D may be TRBD2 (5 bases). The CDR3 contains 15 residues. Germline V gives CDR1 LNHDA, CDR2 SQIVND (reference sequence). With 5 bases removed from V and 1 base from J, the gap between germline ends came to 13 bases. Combining the CDR3 with reference TRBV19 and TRBJ2-3 gives the whole variable domain DGGITQSPKYLFRKEGQNVTLSCEQNLNHDAMYWYRQDPGQGLRLIYYSQIVNDFQKGDIAEGYSVSREKKESFPLTVTSAQKNPTAFYLCASSLTAGGTDTQYFGPGTRLTVL.

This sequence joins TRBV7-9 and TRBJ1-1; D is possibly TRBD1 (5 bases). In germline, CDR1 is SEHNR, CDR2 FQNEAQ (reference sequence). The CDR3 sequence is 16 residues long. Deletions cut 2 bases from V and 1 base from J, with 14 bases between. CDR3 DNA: TGTGCCAGCAGCTTATCTGCGCAGGGCGGGAACACTGAAGCTTTCTTT. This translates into CASSLSAQGGNTEAFF.

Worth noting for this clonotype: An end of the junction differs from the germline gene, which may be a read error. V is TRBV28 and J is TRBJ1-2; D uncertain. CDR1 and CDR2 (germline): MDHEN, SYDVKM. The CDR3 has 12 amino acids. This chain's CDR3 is CARSFYLGGYTF. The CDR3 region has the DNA TGTGCCAGGAGTTTTTATCTGGGGGGCTACACCTTC.

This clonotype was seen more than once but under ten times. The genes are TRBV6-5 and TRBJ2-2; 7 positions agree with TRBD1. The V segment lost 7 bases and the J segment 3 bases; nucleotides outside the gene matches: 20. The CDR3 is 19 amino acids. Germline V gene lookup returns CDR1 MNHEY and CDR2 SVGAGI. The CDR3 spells CASTVTASPGQGDTGELFF. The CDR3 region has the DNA TGTGCCAGCACCGTTACAGCATCCCCGGGCCAGGGGGACACCGGGGAGCTGTTTTTT.

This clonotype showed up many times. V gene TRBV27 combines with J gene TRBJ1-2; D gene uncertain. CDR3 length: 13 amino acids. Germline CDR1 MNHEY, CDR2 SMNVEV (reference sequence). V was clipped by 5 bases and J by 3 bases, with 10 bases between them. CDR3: CASSPGVDYGYTF. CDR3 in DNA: TGTGCCAGCAGTCCCGGGGTCGACTATGGCTACACCTTC.

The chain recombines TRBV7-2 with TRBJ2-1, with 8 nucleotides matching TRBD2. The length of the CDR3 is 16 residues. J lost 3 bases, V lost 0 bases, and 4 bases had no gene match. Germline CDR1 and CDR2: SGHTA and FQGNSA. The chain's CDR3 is CASSLAAGVLYNEQFF. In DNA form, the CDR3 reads TGTGCCAGCAGCTTAGCAGCGGGAGTTCTCTACAATGAGCAGTTCTTC.